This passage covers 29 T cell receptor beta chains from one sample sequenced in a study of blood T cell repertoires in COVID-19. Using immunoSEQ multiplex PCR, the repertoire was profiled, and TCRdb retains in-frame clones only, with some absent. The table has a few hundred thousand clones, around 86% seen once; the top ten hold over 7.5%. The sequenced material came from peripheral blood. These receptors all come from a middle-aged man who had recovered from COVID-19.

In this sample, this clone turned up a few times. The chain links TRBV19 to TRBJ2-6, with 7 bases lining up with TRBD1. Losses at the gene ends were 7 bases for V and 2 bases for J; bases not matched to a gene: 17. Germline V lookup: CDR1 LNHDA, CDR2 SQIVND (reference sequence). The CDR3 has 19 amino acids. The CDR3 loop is CASTPTGSLLLPGANVLTF. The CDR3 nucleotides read TGTGCCAGTACCCCGACAGGGAGCCTCCTCTTGCCTGGGGCCAACGTCCTGACTTTC.

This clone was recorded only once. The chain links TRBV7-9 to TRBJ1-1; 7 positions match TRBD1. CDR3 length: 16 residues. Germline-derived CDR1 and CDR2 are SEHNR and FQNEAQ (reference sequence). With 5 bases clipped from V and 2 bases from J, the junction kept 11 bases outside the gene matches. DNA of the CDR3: TGTGCCAGCAGCCCACGTCCCGGGACAGTTAACACTGAAGCTTTCTTT. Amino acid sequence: CASSPRPGTVNTEAFF.

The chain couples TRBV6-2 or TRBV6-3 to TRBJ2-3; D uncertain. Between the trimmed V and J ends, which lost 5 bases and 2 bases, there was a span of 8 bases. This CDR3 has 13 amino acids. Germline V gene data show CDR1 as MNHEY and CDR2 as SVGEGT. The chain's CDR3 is CASSTLPTDTQYF. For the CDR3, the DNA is TGTGCCAGCAGTACCCTACCCACAGATACGCAGTATTTT.

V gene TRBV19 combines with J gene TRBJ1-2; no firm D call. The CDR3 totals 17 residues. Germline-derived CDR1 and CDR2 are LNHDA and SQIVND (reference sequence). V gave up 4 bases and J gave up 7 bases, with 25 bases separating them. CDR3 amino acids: CASSTHSDKLLPGGYTF. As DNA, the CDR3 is TGTGCCAGTAGTACTCACTCCGACAAGCTCCTACCAGGTGGCTACACCTTC.

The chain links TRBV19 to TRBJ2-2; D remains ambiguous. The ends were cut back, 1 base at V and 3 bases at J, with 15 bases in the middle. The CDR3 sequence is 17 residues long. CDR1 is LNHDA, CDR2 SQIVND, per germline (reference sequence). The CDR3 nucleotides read TGTGCCAGTAGTATAGTGCCCCTCAACGGTTACACCGGGGAGCTGTTTTTT. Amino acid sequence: CASSIVPLNGYTGELFF.

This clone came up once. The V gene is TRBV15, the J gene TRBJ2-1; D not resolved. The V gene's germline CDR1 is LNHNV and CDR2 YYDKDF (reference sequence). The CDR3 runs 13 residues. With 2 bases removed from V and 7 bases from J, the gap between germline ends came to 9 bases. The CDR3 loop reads CATSRKRVNEQFF. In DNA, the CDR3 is TGTGCCACCAGCAGAAAACGGGTAAATGAGCAGTTCTTC.

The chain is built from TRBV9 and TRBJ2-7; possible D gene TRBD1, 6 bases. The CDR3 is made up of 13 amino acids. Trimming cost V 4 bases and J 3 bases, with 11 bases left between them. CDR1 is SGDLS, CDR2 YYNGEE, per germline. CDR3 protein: CASSLQGSYEQYF. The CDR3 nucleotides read TGTGCCAGCAGCCTCCAGGGGAGCTACGAGCAGTACTTC.

The CDR3 nucleotides are TGCGCCAGCAGCGGAACAGGAGGGAACTATGGCTACACCTTC. Residues: CASSGTGGNYGYTF. The V and J genes are TRBV5-1 and TRBJ1-2; possible D gene TRBD1, 5 bases. The germline CDR1 and CDR2 sequences are SGHRS and YFSETQ. The length of the CDR3 is 14 residues. Trimming stripped 4 bases from V and 2 bases from J, with 12 bases between. Looking up the rest from reference TRBV5-1 and TRBJ1-2 gives the full variable domain: KAGVTQTPRYLIKTRGQQVTLSCSPISGHRSVSWYQQTPGQGLQFLFEYFSETQRNKGNFPGRFSGRQFSNSRSEMNVSTLELGDSALYLCASSGTGGNYGYTFGSGTRLTVV.

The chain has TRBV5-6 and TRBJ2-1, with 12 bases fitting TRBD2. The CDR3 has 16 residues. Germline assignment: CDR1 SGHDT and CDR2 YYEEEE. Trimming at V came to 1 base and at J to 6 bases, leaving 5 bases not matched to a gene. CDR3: CASSLRLGLAGNEQFF. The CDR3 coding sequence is TGTGCCAGCAGCTTGAGGCTGGGACTAGCGGGCAATGAGCAGTTCTTC.

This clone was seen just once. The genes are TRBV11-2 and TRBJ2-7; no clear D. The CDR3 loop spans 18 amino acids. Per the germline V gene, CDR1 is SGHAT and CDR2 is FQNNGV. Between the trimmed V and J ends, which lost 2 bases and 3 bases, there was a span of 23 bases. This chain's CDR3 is CASSLRRLTVSASYEQYF. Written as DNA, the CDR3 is TGTGCCAGCAGCTTAAGGCGGTTGACCGTTTCGGCCAGCTACGAGCAGTACTTC.

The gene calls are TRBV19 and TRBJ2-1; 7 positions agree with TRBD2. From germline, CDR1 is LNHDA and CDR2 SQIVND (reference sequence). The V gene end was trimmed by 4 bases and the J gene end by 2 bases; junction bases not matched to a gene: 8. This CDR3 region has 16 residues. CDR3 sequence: CASSRRAGDAYNEQFF. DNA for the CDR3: TGTGCCAGTAGTAGGCGGGCGGGAGACGCCTACAATGAGCAGTTCTTC.

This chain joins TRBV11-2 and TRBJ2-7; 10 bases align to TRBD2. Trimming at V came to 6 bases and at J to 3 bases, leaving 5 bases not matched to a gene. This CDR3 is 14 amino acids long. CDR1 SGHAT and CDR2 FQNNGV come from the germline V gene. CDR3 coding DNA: TGTGCCAGCAGTCTAGCGGGAGCGAACTACGAGCAGTACTTC. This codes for CASSLAGANYEQYF.

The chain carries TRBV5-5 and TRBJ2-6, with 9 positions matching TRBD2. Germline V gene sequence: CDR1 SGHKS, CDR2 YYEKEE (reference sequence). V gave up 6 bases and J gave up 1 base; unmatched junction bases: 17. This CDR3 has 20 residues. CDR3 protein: CASTDHIPSGVGSGANVLTF. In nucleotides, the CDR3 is TGTGCCAGCACCGACCACATACCTAGCGGGGTTGGGTCTGGGGCCAACGTCCTGACTTTC.

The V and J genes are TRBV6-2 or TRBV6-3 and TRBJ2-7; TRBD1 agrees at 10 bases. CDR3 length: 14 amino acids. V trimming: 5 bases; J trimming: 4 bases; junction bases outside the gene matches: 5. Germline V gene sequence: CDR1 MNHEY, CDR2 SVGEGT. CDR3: CASSKDRGIYEQYF. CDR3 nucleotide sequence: TGTGCCAGCAGTAAGGACAGGGGGATTTACGAGCAGTACTTC.

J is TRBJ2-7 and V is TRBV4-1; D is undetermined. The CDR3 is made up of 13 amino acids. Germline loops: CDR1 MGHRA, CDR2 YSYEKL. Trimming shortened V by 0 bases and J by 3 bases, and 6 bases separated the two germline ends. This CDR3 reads CASSQERSYEQYF. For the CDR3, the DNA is TGCGCCAGCAGCCAAGAGAGAAGCTACGAGCAGTACTTC.

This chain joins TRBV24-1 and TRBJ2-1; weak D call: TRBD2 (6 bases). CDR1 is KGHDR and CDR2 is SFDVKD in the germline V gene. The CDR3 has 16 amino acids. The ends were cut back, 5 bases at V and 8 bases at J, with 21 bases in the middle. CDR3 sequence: CATSGRGSSQAYEQFF. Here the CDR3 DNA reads TGTGCCACCAGTGGGAGGGGATCTTCGCAGGCGTATGAGCAGTTCTTC.

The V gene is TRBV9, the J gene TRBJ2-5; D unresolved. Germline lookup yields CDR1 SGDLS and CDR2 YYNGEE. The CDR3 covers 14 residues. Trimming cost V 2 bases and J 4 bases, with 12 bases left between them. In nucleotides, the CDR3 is TGTGCCAGCAGCGTCAAACAGCTGGGAGAGACCCAGTACTTC. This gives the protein CASSVKQLGETQYF.

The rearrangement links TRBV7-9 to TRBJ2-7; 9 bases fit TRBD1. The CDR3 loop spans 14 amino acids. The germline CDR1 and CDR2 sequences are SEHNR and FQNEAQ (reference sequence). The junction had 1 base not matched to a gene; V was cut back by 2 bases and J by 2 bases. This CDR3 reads CASSLRDRAYEQYF. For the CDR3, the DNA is TGTGCCAGCAGCTTAAGGGACAGGGCCTACGAGCAGTACTTC.

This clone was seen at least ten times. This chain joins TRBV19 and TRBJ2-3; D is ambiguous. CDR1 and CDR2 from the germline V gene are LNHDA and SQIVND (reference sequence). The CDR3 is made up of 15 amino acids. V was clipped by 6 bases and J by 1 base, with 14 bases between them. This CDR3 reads CASSDNPLGTDTQYF. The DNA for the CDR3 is TGTGCCAGTAGCGACAACCCGCTGGGCACAGATACGCAGTATTTT.

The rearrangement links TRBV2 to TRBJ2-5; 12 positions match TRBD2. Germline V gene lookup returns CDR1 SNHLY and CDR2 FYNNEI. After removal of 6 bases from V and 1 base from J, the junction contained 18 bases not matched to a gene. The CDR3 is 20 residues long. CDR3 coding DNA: TGTGCCAGCAGCCACGGCTGGACTAGCGGGATGAAGGCCCTCCAAGAGACCCAGTACTTC. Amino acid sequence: CASSHGWTSGMKALQETQYF.

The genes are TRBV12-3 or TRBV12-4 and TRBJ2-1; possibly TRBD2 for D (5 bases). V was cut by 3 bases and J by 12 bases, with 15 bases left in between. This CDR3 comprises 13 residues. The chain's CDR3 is CASSLARGKGQFF. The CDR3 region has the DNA TGTGCCAGCAGTTTGGCTCGAGGGAAGGGGCAGTTCTTC.

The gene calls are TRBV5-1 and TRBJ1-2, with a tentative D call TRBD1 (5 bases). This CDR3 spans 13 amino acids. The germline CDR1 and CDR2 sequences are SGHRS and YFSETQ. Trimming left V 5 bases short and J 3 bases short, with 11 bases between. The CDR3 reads CASSTTADYGYTF. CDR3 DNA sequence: TGCGCCAGCAGTACGACAGCAGACTATGGCTACACCTTC.

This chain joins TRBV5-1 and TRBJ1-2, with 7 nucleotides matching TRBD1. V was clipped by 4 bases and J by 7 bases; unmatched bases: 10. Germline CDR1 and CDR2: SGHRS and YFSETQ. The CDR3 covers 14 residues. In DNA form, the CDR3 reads TGCGCCAGCAGCACCCGACAGGGAGAGACTGGCTACACCTTC. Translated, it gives CASSTRQGETGYTF.

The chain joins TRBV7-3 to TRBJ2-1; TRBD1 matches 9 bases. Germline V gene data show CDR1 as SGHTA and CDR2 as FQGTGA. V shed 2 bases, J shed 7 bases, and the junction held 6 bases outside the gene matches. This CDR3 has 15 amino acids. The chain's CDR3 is CASSLGPGTGNEQFF. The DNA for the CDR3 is TGTGCCAGCAGCTTAGGACCCGGGACAGGGAATGAGCAGTTCTTC.

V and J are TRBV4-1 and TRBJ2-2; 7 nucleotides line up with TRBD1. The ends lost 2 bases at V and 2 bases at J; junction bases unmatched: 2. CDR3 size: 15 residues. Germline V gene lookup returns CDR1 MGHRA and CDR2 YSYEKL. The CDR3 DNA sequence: TGCGCCAGCAGCCAACGACAGGGTAACACCGGGGAGCTGTTTTTT. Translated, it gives CASSQRQGNTGELFF.

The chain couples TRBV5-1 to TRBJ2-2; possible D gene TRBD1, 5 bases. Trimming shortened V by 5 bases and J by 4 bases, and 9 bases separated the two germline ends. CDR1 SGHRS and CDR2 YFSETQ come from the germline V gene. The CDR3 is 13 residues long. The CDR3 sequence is CASRRQSTGELFF. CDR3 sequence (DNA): TGCGCCAGCAGAAGACAGAGCACCGGGGAGCTGTTTTTT.

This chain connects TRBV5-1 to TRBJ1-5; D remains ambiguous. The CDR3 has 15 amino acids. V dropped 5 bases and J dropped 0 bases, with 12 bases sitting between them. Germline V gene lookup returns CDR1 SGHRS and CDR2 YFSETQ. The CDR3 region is CASSLGELSNQPQHF. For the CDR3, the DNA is TGCGCCAGCAGTCTCGGGGAGCTTAGCAATCAGCCCCAGCATTTT.

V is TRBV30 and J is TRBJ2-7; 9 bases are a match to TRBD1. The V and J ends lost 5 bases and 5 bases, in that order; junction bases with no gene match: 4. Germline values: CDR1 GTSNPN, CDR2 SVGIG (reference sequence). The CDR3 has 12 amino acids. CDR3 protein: CAWQQGAHEQYF. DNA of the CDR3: TGTGCCTGGCAACAGGGGGCGCACGAGCAGTACTTC. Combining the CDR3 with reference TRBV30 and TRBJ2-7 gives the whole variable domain SQTIHQWPATLVQPVGSPLSLECTVEGTSNPNLYWYRQAAGRGLQLLFYSVGIGQISSEVPQNLSASRPQDRQFILSSKKLLLSDSGFYLCAWQQGAHEQYFGPGTRLTVT.

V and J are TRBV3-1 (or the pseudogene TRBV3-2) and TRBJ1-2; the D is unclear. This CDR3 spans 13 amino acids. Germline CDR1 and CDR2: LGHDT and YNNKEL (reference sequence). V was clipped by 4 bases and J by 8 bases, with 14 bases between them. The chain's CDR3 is CASSPHPRRGYTF. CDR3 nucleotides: TGTGCCAGCAGCCCCCACCCTAGGCGAGGCTACACCTTC.